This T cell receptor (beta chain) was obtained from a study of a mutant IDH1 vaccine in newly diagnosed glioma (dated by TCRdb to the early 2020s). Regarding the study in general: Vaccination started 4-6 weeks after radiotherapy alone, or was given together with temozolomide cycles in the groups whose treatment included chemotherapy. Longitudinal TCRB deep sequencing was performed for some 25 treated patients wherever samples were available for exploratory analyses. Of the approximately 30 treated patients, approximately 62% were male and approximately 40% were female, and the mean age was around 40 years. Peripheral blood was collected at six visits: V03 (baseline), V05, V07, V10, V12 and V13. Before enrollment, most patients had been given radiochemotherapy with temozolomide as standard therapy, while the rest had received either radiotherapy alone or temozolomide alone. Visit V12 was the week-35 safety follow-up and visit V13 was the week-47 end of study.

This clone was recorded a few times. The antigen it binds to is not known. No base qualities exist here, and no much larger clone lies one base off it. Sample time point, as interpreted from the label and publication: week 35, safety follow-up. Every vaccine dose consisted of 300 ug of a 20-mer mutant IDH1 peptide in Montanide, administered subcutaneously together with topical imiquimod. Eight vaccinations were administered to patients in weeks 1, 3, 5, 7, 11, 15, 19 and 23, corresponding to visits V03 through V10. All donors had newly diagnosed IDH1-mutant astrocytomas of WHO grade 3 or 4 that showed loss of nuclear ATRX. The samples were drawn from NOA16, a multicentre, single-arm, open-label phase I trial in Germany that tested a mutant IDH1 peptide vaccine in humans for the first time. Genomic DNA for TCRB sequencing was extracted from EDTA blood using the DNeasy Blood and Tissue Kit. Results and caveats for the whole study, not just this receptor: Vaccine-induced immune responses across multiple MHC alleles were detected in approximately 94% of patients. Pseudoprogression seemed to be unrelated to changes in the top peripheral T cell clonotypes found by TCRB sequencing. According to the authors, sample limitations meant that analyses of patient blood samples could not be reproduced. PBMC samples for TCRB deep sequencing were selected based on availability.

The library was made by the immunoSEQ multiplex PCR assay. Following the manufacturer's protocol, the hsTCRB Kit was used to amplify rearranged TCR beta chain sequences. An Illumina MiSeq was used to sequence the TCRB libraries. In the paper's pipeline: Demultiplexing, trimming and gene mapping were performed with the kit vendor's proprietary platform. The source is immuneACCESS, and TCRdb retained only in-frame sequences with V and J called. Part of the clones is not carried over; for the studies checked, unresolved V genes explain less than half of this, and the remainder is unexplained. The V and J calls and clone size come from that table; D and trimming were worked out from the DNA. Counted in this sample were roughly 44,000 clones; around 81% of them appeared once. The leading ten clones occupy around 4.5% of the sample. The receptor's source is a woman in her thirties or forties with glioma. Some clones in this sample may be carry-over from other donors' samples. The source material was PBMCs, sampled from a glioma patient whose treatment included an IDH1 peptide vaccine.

The bases are TGTGCCAGCAGACCGACATGGTCTAACTATGGCTACACCTTC. It codes for CASRPTWSNYGYTF. The chain is made from TRBV2 and TRBJ1-2; the D gene assignment is ambiguous. The V end loses 6 bases and the J end loses 0 bases, and a stretch of 11 bases separates them. For CDR1 and CDR2, the germline V gene lists SNHLY and FYNNEI. There are 14 amino acids in the CDR3, from cysteine to phenylalanine inclusive. The read is trimmed to its CDR3 DNA, 42 bases read in frame from base 1.